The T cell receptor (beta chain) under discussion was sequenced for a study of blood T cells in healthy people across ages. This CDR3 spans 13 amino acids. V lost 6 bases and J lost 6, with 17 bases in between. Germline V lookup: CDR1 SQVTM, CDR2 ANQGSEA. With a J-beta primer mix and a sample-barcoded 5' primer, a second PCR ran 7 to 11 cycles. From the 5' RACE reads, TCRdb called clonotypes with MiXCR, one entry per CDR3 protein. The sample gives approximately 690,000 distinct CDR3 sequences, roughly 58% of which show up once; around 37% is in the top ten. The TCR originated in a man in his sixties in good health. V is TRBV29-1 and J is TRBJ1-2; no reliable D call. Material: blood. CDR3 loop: CSVGLGPRDGYTF. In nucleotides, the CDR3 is TGCAGCGTGGGCCTTGGCCCGCGGGATGGCTACACCTTC. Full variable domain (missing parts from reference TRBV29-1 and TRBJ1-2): SAVISQKPSRDICQRGTSLTIQCQVDSQVTMMFWYRQQPGQSLTLIATANQGSEATYESGFVIDKFPISRPNLTFSTLTVSNMSPEDSSIYLCSVGLGPRDGYTFGSGTRLTVV.